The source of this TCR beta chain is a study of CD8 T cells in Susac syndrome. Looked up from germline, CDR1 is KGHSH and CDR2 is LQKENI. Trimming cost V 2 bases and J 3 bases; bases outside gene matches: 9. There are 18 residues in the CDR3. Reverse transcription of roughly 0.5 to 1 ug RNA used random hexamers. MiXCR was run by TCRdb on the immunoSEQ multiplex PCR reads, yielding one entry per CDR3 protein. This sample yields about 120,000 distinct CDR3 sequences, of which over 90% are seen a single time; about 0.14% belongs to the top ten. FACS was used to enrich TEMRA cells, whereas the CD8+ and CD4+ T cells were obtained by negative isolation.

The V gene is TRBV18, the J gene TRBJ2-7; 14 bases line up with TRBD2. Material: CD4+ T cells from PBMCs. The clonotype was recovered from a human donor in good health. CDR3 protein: CASSPATSGGAGGYEQYF. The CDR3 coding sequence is TGTGCCAGCTCACCAGCGACTAGCGGGGGGGCCGGAGGCTACGAGCAGTACTTC.